The 7 T cell receptor beta chains below were found in one sample sequenced in a study of T cell repertoires in cytomegalovirus infection. TCRdb ran MiXCR on the reads and lists one entry per CDR3 protein. The sample shows fewer than 150,000 distinct CDR3 sequences, about 33% of them seen only once. These receptors lack a known antigen. The sample consisted of CD8+ T cells from cultured PBMCs, taken from culture after CMV antigen stimulation. The receptor set was obtained from a human donor in good health (CMV status not recorded). Some clones in this sample may be carry-over from other donors' samples.

The rearrangement links TRBV19 to TRBJ2-1; weak D call: TRBD1 (6 bases). This CDR3 comprises 15 residues. The V end lost 1 base, the J end lost 8 bases, and 15 bases lay between the germline ends. Germline CDR1 and CDR2: LNHDA and SQIVND (reference sequence). The CDR3 coding sequence is TGTGCCAGTAGTATAGCCGACAGGCGGTGGGATGAGCAGTTCTTC. Translation gives CASSIADRRWDEQFF. The full variable domain, in which reference TRBV19 and TRBJ2-1 provide the parts outside the CDR3, is DGGITQSPKYLFRKEGQNVTLSCEQNLNHDAMYWYRQDPGQGLRLIYYSQIVNDFQKGDIAEGYSVSREKKESFPLTVTSAQKNPTAFYLCASSIADRRWDEQFFGPGTRLTVL.

As for this clonotype: A much larger clone sits a single nucleotide away, making a read error possible. The gene calls are TRBV7-2 and TRBJ2-7; unclear D gene. V lost 5 bases and J lost 1, with 9 bases in between. Germline CDR1 reads SGHTA; CDR2 reads FQGNSA. The CDR3 totals 13 residues. The CDR3: CASSPLESYEQYF. CDR3 nucleotides: TGTGCCAGCAGCCCCCTAGAGTCCTACGAGCAGTACTTC.

There are a few counts of this clonotype. This CDR3 reads CASSLLTGPEYEQYF. In DNA, the CDR3 is TGTGCCAGCAGTTTATTGACAGGGCCCGAGTACGAGCAGTACTTC. This chain connects TRBV28 to TRBJ2-7; 7 nucleotides match TRBD1. V dropped 1 base and J dropped 4; count of bases not matched to a gene: 7. The CDR3 is 15 residues long. The V gene's germline CDR1 is MDHEN and CDR2 SYDVKM.

This clonotype came up once. The chain joins TRBV4-3 to TRBJ2-5; 13 bases agree with TRBD2. CDR1 is LGHNA, CDR2 YSLEER, per germline. This CDR3 region has 17 residues. The V and J ends lost 1 base and 1 base, in that order; junction bases with no gene match: 3. In DNA form, the CDR3 reads TGCGCCAGCAGCCAAGTACTAGCGGGGGGGTCCCAAGAGACCCAGTACTTC. This translates into CASSQVLAGGSQETQYF.

This clonotype is medium-sized (0.01 to 0.1%). This chain uses TRBV12-3 or TRBV12-4 with TRBJ2-5, with TRBD1 as a possible D gene (6 bases). Trimming removed 4 bases at V and 3 bases at J, with 12 bases between. The CDR3 sequence is 14 residues long. CDR3 residues: CASSWTDKEETQYF. CDR3 DNA sequence: TGTGCCAGCAGTTGGACAGATAAAGAAGAGACCCAGTACTTC.

This sequence joins TRBV6-2 or TRBV6-3 and TRBJ1-1, with D uncertain. The CDR3 sequence is 13 residues long. Germline CDR1 and CDR2: MNHEY and SVGEGT. With 6 bases removed from V and 0 bases from J, the gap between germline ends came to 8 bases. DNA for the CDR3: TGTGCCAGCAGAACAACAGTGAACACTGAAGCTTTCTTT. It is translated as CASRTTVNTEAFF.

This clonotype was seen a handful of times. V gene TRBV7-2 combines with J gene TRBJ2-2; D gene unclear. The CDR3 extends over 16 amino acids. Germline V gene lookup returns CDR1 SGHTA and CDR2 FQGNSA. V lost 0 bases to trimming and J lost 7 bases, with 15 bases between them. The CDR3 nucleotides read TGTGCCAGCAGCTTAGCGCTAATTTTGGGTGGCGGGGAGCTGTTTTTT. It encodes CASSLALILGGGELFF.